Below, 2 T cell receptor beta chains from the same sample are listed, as sequenced in a study of cytomegalovirus exposure and HLA in healthy donors. PCR was performed using 60 Vbeta and 13 Jbeta primers. Libraries were prepared by immunoSEQ multiplex PCR; TCRdb keeps only in-frame clonotypes and omits some of them. The table records 180,000 or so clones, roughly 8.7% of them present only once. The sample comprised PBMCs. Receptor source: a woman aged 30 to 39 in good health and CMV-seropositive.

The genes are TRBV5-1 and TRBJ1-3, with D possibly matching TRBD1 (6 bases). Trimming took 0 bases from V and 5 from J, leaving 9 bases between them. This CDR3 is 14 amino acids long. In germline, CDR1 is SGHRS, CDR2 YFSETQ. In nucleotides, the CDR3 is TGCGCCAGCAGCTTGGCACAGGGTAGAAACACCATATATTTT. Its protein is CASSLAQGRNTIYF.

This clone was recorded a few times. At the DNA level, this CDR3 is encoded by other sequences in the same sample as well. The chain joins TRBV27 to TRBJ2-2; the D is unclear. Deletions cut 6 bases from V and 0 bases from J, with 2 bases between. The germline V gene encodes CDR1 MNHEY and CDR2 SMNVEV (reference sequence). The CDR3 is 12 residues long. CDR3: CASSSNTGELFF. The CDR3 DNA reads as TGTGCCAGCAGCTCGAACACCGGGGAGCTGTTTTTT.